Shown below are 15 T cell receptor beta chains from a single sample sequenced in a study of blood T cells in healthy people across ages. Using a J-beta primer mix together with a sample-barcoded 5' primer, a second PCR was run for about 6 to 12 cycles. TCRdb reprocessed the 5' RACE reads via MiXCR and lists one record per CDR3 protein. The sample shows around 1.7 million distinct CDR3 sequences, about 28% of them seen only once. The material sequenced was blood. The receptors come from a woman in her 30s in good health.

This chain links TRBV7-9 with TRBJ2-7; 9 nucleotides agree with TRBD1. With V trimmed by 5 bases and J by 2 bases, 7 bases remained unmatched. In germline, CDR1 is SEHNR, CDR2 FQNEAQ (reference sequence). The CDR3 covers 15 residues. The CDR3 DNA reads TGTGCCAGCAGCCAGTCGACAGGGGGTCCCTACGAGCAGTACTTC. Its protein product is CASSQSTGGPYEQYF.

The chain uses TRBV24-1 and TRBJ1-2, with 8 positions matching TRBD1. V shed 3 bases, J shed 7 bases, and the junction held 9 bases outside the gene matches. CDR3 length: 15 residues. Germline V CDR1 and CDR2: KGHDR, SFDVKD. Written as DNA, the CDR3 is TGTGCCACCAGTGATCCGGACAGGGAGATGGCTGGCTACACCTTC. It specifies CATSDPDREMAGYTF.

This clonotype has a handful of counts. The chain links TRBV6-6 to TRBJ2-7; TRBD1 agrees at 9 bases. V shed 8 bases, J shed 8 bases, and the junction held 13 bases outside the gene matches. The CDR3 has 14 residues. Germline-derived CDR1 and CDR2 are MNHNY and SVGAGI (reference sequence). Here the CDR3 DNA reads TGTGCCAGCGGGTTATCGGGACAGGGAAACAAGCAGTACTTC. Its translation is CASGLSGQGNKQYF.

DNA for the CDR3: TGCGCCAGCAGGGGACAGGGCCGGAAGGATGAAAAACTGTTTTTT. Protein product: CASRGQGRKDEKLFF. The rearrangement uses TRBV5-1 and TRBJ1-4; 9 bases match TRBD1. V lost 5 bases, J lost 6 bases, and 8 bases stayed unmatched. CDR3 length equals 15 residues. CDR1 and CDR2 (germline): SGHRS, YFSETQ.

The genes are TRBV5-1 and TRBJ2-3; no reliable D call. The germline CDR1 and CDR2 sequences are SGHRS and YFSETQ. The CDR3 consists of 16 residues. V lost 4 bases, J lost 6 bases, and 21 bases lay in between. CDR3 sequence: CASSRSSAQSVDTQYF. The CDR3 region has the DNA TGCGCCAGCAGCCGATCTAGTGCCCAGAGTGTGGATACGCAGTATTTT.

This clonotype has more than one count but fewer than ten. The chain is built from TRBV7-2 and TRBJ2-1; maybe TRBD1 (6 bases). Germline V gene lookup returns CDR1 SGHTA and CDR2 FQGNSA. Trimming removed 2 bases at V and 0 bases at J, with 11 bases between. The CDR3 consists of 16 residues. Here the CDR3 DNA reads TGTGCCAGCAGCTTACAGGGGATGAGCTCCTACAATGAGCAGTTCTTC. Encoded protein: CASSLQGMSSYNEQFF. The whole variable domain, remainder taken from reference TRBV7-2 and TRBJ2-1, is GAGVSQSPSNKVTEKGKDVELRCDPISGHTALYWYRQSLGQGLEFLIYFQGNSAPDKSGLPSDRFSAERTGGSVSTLTIQRTQQEDSAVYLCASSLQGMSSYNEQFFGPGTRLTVL.

This chain connects TRBV7-6 to TRBJ2-2; the match to TRBD2 covers 7 bases. Trimming removed 4 bases from V and 6 bases from J; junction bases left unmatched: 5. CDR3 size: 14 residues. Germline V gene lookup returns CDR1 SGHVS and CDR2 FNYEAQ. The CDR3 spells CASSSQLAPGELFF. The CDR3 nucleotides are TGTGCCAGCAGCTCCCAACTAGCGCCCGGGGAGCTGTTTTTT.

This chain uses TRBV29-1 with TRBJ2-5; D assignment may be TRBD1 or TRBD2 (5 bases each). The CDR3 extends over 15 amino acids. The V end lost 7 bases, the J end lost 5 bases, and 23 bases lay between the germline ends. CDR1 SQVTM and CDR2 ANQGSEA come from the germline V gene. CDR3 sequence: CSAEGWWGSRETQYF. The CDR3 coding sequence is TGCAGCGCCGAGGGGTGGTGGGGCTCCCGGGAGACCCAGTACTTC.

CDR3 in amino acids: CASSLNSSSNTQYF. The CDR3 nucleotides are TGTGCCAGCAGTTTAAACTCGAGTAGTAATACGCAGTATTTT. The genes are TRBV12-3 or TRBV12-4 and TRBJ2-3; D is unclear. The V end was cut by 2 bases, the J end by 7 bases, with 13 bases between. This CDR3 contains 14 residues.

The V and J genes are TRBV20-1 and TRBJ1-5; 7 positions match TRBD1. The CDR3 runs to 15 residues. Germline values: CDR1 DFQATT, CDR2 SNEGSKA (reference sequence). V dropped 5 bases and J dropped 10; count of bases not matched to a gene: 17. The CDR3 here is CSAVNNRGPDGPQHF. The CDR3 region has the DNA TGCAGTGCTGTAAATAACAGGGGCCCCGATGGTCCCCAGCATTTT.

On this clonotype: A much larger clone lies one base from this, so it may be a read error. V and J are TRBV20-1 and TRBJ2-7; 8 bases are a match to TRBD2. There are 13 residues in the CDR3. Germline V gives CDR1 DFQATT, CDR2 SNEGSKA (reference sequence). Trimming took 5 bases from V and 5 from J; bases not matched to a gene: 8. The CDR3 nucleotides are TGCAGTGCTCATCTAGCGGGTTCTGACGAGCAGTACTTC. As protein: CSAHLAGSDEQYF.

This clonotype has a handful of counts. J is TRBJ2-7 and V is TRBV7-3, with D possibly matching TRBD2 (6 bases). V lost 5 bases and J 2 bases, leaving 13 bases between the germline ends. Germline CDR1 SGHTA, CDR2 FQGTGA. The CDR3 is 14 amino acids. CDR3 nucleotide sequence: TGTGCCAGCAGCCCCGCGGGGAGGCCCTACGAGCAGTACTTC. Encoded protein: CASSPAGRPYEQYF.

Ten or more counts support this clonotype. V gene TRBV6-2 or TRBV6-3 combines with J gene TRBJ2-5, with D possibly being TRBD2 (5 bases). Germline values: CDR1 MNHEY, CDR2 SVGEGT. V was trimmed by 2 bases and J by 7 bases, leaving 11 bases between them. The CDR3 covers 13 residues. CDR3 sequence: CASSYQRSRTQYF. As DNA, the CDR3 is TGTGCCAGCAGTTACCAGCGGTCGAGGACCCAGTACTTC.

This clonotype came up a few times. The CDR3 region is CASAVVSDTQYF. The CDR3 region has the DNA TGTGCCAGCGCTGTGGTATCGGATACGCAGTATTTT. J is TRBJ2-3 and V is TRBV6-6; D gene unclear. Germline V gene lookup returns CDR1 MNHNY and CDR2 SVGAGI (reference sequence). V lost 8 bases and J 6 bases, leaving 12 bases between the germline ends. There are 12 residues in the CDR3.

This clonotype turned up a few times. The chain is built from TRBV4-2 and TRBJ2-7; either TRBD1 or TRBD2 may fit D (5 bases each). Germline V gives CDR1 LGHNA, CDR2 YNFKEQ. V was pared by 1 base and J by 4 bases, with 23 bases between. CDR3 length equals 18 residues. The DNA of the CDR3 is TGTGCCAGCAGCCAAGGTATCAAGAGAATGTCTGGGGGATACGAGCAGTACTTC. Its protein is CASSQGIKRMSGGYEQYF.